The 30 T cell receptor beta chains in this list originate from one sample, sequenced in a study of CXCR3-negative and CXCR3-positive naive CD8 T cells. The TRB libraries of cDNA were built by UMI-labeled 5' RACE. With the 5' RACE reads reprocessed, TCRdb shows one record per CDR3 protein and no DNA. This sample's clone table lists more than 45,000 distinct CDR3 sequences. The specimen was memory CD8+ T cells from blood. These receptors were taken from a human donor in good health. Some clones in this sample may be carry-over from other donors' samples.

The chain couples TRBV2 to TRBJ2-4; the D gene TCRdb calls, TRBD1, cannot be checked with no DNA. This CDR3 spans 16 amino acids. CDR1 and CDR2 from the germline V gene are SNHLY and FYNNEI. The chain's CDR3 is CASSEAQGGQENIQYF.

The rearrangement uses TRBV12-3 or TRBV12-4 and TRBJ2-1. The CDR3 consists of 15 residues. The CDR3 spells CASSFYVSSYNEQFF.

The J gene is TRBJ2-5, the V gene TRBV28; TCRdb lists TRBD1, though no DNA is available to test this call. This CDR3 has 14 residues. Per the germline V gene, CDR1 is MDHEN and CDR2 is SYDVKM. The CDR3 sequence is CASRRDVYQETQYF. Variable domain in full (rest from reference TRBV28 and TRBJ2-5): DVKVTQSSRYLVKRTGEKVFLECVQDMDHENMFWYRQDPGLGLRLIYFSYDVKMKEKGDIPEGYSVSREKKERFSLILESASTNQTSMYLCASRRDVYQETQYFGPGTRLLVL.

The gene calls are TRBV11-2 and TRBJ2-3; TCRdb calls TRBD2, which cannot be checked without DNA. The CDR3 has 18 amino acids. Germline lookup yields CDR1 SGHAT and CDR2 FQNNGV. The CDR3: CASSSQPLLAESTDTQYF.

The chain carries TRBV7-8 and TRBJ2-2; TCRdb lists TRBD2, though no DNA is available to test this call. The CDR3 covers 15 residues. The germline V gene has CDR1 SGHVS and CDR2 FQNEAQ. CDR3 protein: CASSFKDSYTGELFF.

The chain has TRBV20-1 and TRBJ1-2; the TCRdb D gene call, TRBD1, has no DNA to confirm it. This CDR3 has 15 residues. In germline, CDR1 is DFQATT, CDR2 SNEGSKA (reference sequence). The CDR3 is CSASQIQGRNHGYTF.

This chain uses TRBV4-1 with TRBJ2-1; TCRdb reports TRBD2, a call that lacks DNA to check it against. The CDR3 extends over 17 amino acids. Germline V gene lookup returns CDR1 MGHRA and CDR2 YSYEKL. CDR3 protein: CASTTASGGSSYNEQFF.

The V gene is TRBV5-1, the J gene TRBJ2-3; TCRdb indicates TRBD2, and absent DNA this call remains unverified. Germline V CDR1 and CDR2: SGHRS, YFSETQ. CDR3 size: 17 residues. CDR3 residues: CASSPSGNRVVTDTQYF. Full variable domain (missing parts from reference TRBV5-1 and TRBJ2-3): KAGVTQTPRYLIKTRGQQVTLSCSPISGHRSVSWYQQTPGQGLQFLFEYFSETQRNKGNFPGRFSGRQFSNSRSEMNVSTLELGDSALYLCASSPSGNRVVTDTQYFGPGTRLTVL.

The chain combines TRBV28 with TRBJ2-3; TCRdb returns TRBD1, unconfirmable since there is no DNA. Germline CDR1 and CDR2: MDHEN and SYDVKM. The CDR3 loop spans 15 amino acids. CDR3 in amino acids: CASSQGSKVTDTQYF.

The chain is built from TRBV11-2 and TRBJ2-1; the D call from TCRdb, TRBD2, cannot be confirmed without DNA. Germline V gives CDR1 SGHAT, CDR2 FQNNGV. This CDR3 is 18 amino acids long. This CDR3 reads CASSPNPLAGARYNEQFF.

The chain uses TRBV19 and TRBJ1-1. Per germline, CDR1 LNHDA and CDR2 SQIVND (reference sequence). CDR3 length: 11 residues. This CDR3 is CASSTQFEAFF.

The rearrangement joins TRBV29-1 to TRBJ1-2; TCRdb's D call, TRBD1, is unchecked because there is no DNA. The CDR3 loop spans 12 amino acids. CDR1 and CDR2 from the germline V gene are SQVTM and ANQGSEA. Here the CDR3 reads CSADRADYGYTF.

The chain recombines TRBV7-9 with TRBJ1-1; the D gene TCRdb calls, TRBD1, cannot be checked with no DNA. This CDR3 spans 14 amino acids. Germline lookup yields CDR1 SEHNR and CDR2 FQNEAQ (reference sequence). This CDR3 is CASSGWTEITEAFF.

CDR3 in amino acids: CASSLGSGNQPQHF. The rearrangement joins TRBV27 to TRBJ1-5. The CDR3 sequence is 14 residues long. Germline assignment: CDR1 MNHEY and CDR2 SMNVEV (reference sequence).

The chain has TRBV7-2 and TRBJ2-1; TCRdb indicates TRBD2, and absent DNA this call remains unverified. In germline, CDR1 is SGHTA, CDR2 FQGNSA. There are 16 residues in the CDR3. The CDR3 is CASSPLGSGGADEQFF. Full variable domain (rest looked up from reference TRBV7-2 and TRBJ2-1): GAGVSQSPSNKVTEKGKDVELRCDPISGHTALYWYRQSLGQGLEFLIYFQGNSAPDKSGLPSDRFSAERTGGSVSTLTIQRTQQEDSAVYLCASSPLGSGGADEQFFGPGTRLTVL.

The V call is TRBV29-1, the J call TRBJ2-1; TCRdb's D call, TRBD1, is unchecked because there is no DNA. CDR1 and CDR2 from the germline V gene are SQVTM and ANQGSEA. The CDR3 loop spans 14 amino acids. The CDR3 sequence: CSVVPGQGRDEQFF.

J is TRBJ1-1 and V is TRBV7-2. This CDR3 comprises 13 residues. CDR1 and CDR2 (germline): SGHTA, FQGNSA. The CDR3 loop reads CDSSLGYGTEAFF. The entire variable domain, with the rest obtained from reference TRBV7-2 and TRBJ1-1, is as follows: GAGVSQSPSNKVTEKGKDVELRCDPISGHTALYWYRQSLGQGLEFLIYFQGNSAPDKSGLPSDRFSAERTGGSVSTLTIQRTQQEDSAVYLCDSSLGYGTEAFFGQGTRLTVV.

The V call is TRBV11-2, the J call TRBJ2-7. The CDR3 totals 13 residues. From germline, CDR1 is SGHAT and CDR2 FQNNGV. This chain's CDR3 is CASSLGLVYEQYF.

The J gene is TRBJ2-1, the V gene TRBV11-3; as DNA is missing, the TRBD1 call by TCRdb cannot be tested. This CDR3 is built from 17 residues. The V gene's germline CDR1 is SGHNT and CDR2 YENEEA. The CDR3 loop is CASSPMKGQLSYNEQFF.

The rearrangement joins TRBV29-1 to TRBJ2-5; lacking DNA, the TRBD2 call made by TCRdb goes unchecked. Per the germline V gene, CDR1 is SQVTM and CDR2 is ANQGSEA. This CDR3 is built from 12 residues. The CDR3 loop is CSVEDGRETQYF.

This sequence joins TRBV20-1 and TRBJ1-1. This CDR3 is built from 14 residues. CDR1 and CDR2 (germline): DFQATT, SNEGSKA (reference sequence). The CDR3 spells CSARSWRTGPEAFF.

V usage is TRBV6-5 and J usage is TRBJ1-2; without DNA, the TCRdb call of TRBD1 cannot be checked. This CDR3 spans 13 amino acids. Germline lookup yields CDR1 MNHEY and CDR2 SVGAGI. CDR3 in amino acids: CASSYVGRGGYTF.

This chain joins TRBV6-4 and TRBJ2-1; the D call of TRBD1 rests on TCRdb alone, since no DNA is present to check it. Germline values: CDR1 MRHNA, CDR2 SNTAGT. The CDR3 totals 15 residues. The CDR3 loop reads CASSDKGDSYNEQFF.

The rearrangement links TRBV21-1 to TRBJ2-7; no DNA is available, so the TRBD1 call from TCRdb remains unchecked. TRBV21-1 is listed as a pseudogene. The CDR3 loop spans 17 amino acids. The CDR3 here is CASSKKRRTGGSYEQYF.

The CDR3 sequence is CSARPYGGAGDEQYF. This chain links TRBV20-1 with TRBJ2-7; TCRdb indicates TRBD2, and absent DNA this call remains unverified. Germline V lookup: CDR1 DFQATT, CDR2 SNEGSKA (reference sequence). The CDR3 runs 15 residues.

The gene calls are TRBV28 and TRBJ1-3; TCRdb's D gene call, TRBD1, goes unchecked for lack of DNA. Germline CDR1 reads MDHEN; CDR2 reads SYDVKM. The CDR3 is made up of 16 amino acids. CDR3: CASRPRPGEVGNTIYF.

J is TRBJ2-3 and V is TRBV15; TCRdb returns TRBD1, unconfirmable since there is no DNA. Germline CDR1 and CDR2: LNHNV and YYDKDF (reference sequence). The CDR3 is made up of 15 amino acids. The CDR3 is CATSRDRGTADTQYF.

The V gene is TRBV7-8, the J gene TRBJ2-7; TCRdb names TRBD1, which stays unverified in the absence of DNA. This CDR3 region has 14 residues. Germline-derived CDR1 and CDR2 are SGHVS and FQNEAQ. The CDR3 loop reads CASSPTRGSYEQYF.

This chain uses TRBV29-1 with TRBJ2-1. The length of the CDR3 is 11 residues. CDR1 and CDR2 (germline): SQVTM, ANQGSEA. CDR3 amino acids: CSVQGFNEQFF.

The chain carries TRBV28 and TRBJ2-1; TCRdb indicates TRBD1, and absent DNA this call remains unverified. The CDR3 spans 16 residues. Looked up from germline, CDR1 is MDHEN and CDR2 is SYDVKM. The CDR3 reads CASSLGLDRVWDEQFF.